The next 14 T cell receptor beta chains were all read from a single sample in a study of shared clonotypes between healthy human individuals (dated by TCRdb to the early 2020s). CD8 naive samples consisted of CD45RO-negative cells that were positively selected for CCR7, yielding a CD45RA+CCR7+ population without TemRA cells. The library was generated by the immunoSEQ multiplex PCR assay. TCRdb provides this immuneACCESS table in a form limited to in-frame rearrangements. Some clones are lacking; in checked studies, under half of them reflect an unresolved V gene, and why the rest are absent is not known. In this sample the table shows some 2 million clones, about 95% of which occur a single time. About 1.1% of the sample goes to the ten largest clones. What was sequenced was naive CD8+ T cells sorted from blood. Interpreted using the paper, the cell subset or site label stands for: CD45RA+CCR7+. These receptors were obtained from a man younger than 35 in good health.

The chain combines TRBV10-1 with TRBJ1-1, with D perhaps TRBD1 (5 bases). V was clipped by 5 bases and J by 9 bases, with 10 bases between them. The CDR3 is 11 residues long. The V gene's germline CDR1 is WNHNN and CDR2 SYGVQD (reference sequence). CDR3 residues: CASSSGIQAFF. In nucleotides, the CDR3 is TGCGCCAGCAGTTCAGGGATCCAAGCTTTCTTT.

This clone was seen a single time. This sequence joins TRBV28 and TRBJ2-7; 8 bases line up with TRBD2. The trim removed 11 bases at V and 3 bases at J, leaving 9 bases unmatched. CDR1 and CDR2 from the germline V gene are MDHEN and SYDVKM. The CDR3 length is 13 residues. The CDR3 bases are TGTGCCGCCCAGTTCAGCGGGGGCTACGAGCAGTACTTC. Its protein product is CAAQFSGGYEQYF.

This chain links TRBV27 with TRBJ2-7; the match to TRBD1 covers 9 bases. V lost 3 bases to trimming and J lost 5 bases; unmatched junction nucleotides: 8. The CDR3 extends over 15 amino acids. In germline, CDR1 is MNHEY, CDR2 SMNVEV (reference sequence). The CDR3 region is CASSFLPQGANEQYF. In DNA, the CDR3 is TGTGCCAGCAGTTTCCTTCCACAGGGGGCGAACGAGCAGTACTTC.

The V call is TRBV29-1, the J call TRBJ2-7, with 7 bases that match TRBD1. This CDR3 region has 14 residues. V lost 0 bases, J lost 6 bases, and 8 bases stayed unmatched. The germline CDR1 and CDR2 sequences are SQVTM and ANQGSEA. The CDR3 loop is CSVEDGQARGEQYF. In DNA, the CDR3 is TGCAGCGTTGAAGATGGACAGGCTAGAGGCGAGCAGTACTTC.

In this sample, this clone turned up once. The V call is TRBV2, the J call TRBJ1-5, with D perhaps matching TRBD1 (5 bases). The germline CDR1 and CDR2 sequences are SNHLY and FYNNEI. V gave up 3 bases and J gave up 6 bases, with 12 bases separating them. The length of the CDR3 is 14 residues. The CDR3 spells CASSDTGVRQPQHF. The CDR3, as DNA: TGTGCCAGCAGTGACACGGGGGTGCGTCAGCCCCAGCATTTT. The whole variable domain, remainder taken from reference TRBV2 and TRBJ1-5, is EPEVTQTPSHQVTQMGQEVILRCVPISNHLYFYWYRQILGQKVEFLVSFYNNEISEKSEIFDDQFSVERPDGSNFTLKIRSTKLEDSAMYFCASSDTGVRQPQHFGDGTRLSIL.

This rearrangement joins TRBV7-2 to TRBJ2-3; the match to TRBD1 covers 7 bases. CDR1 is SGHTA, CDR2 FQGNSA, per germline. This CDR3 is 15 amino acids long. After removal of 7 bases from V and 6 bases from J, the junction contained 13 bases not matched to a gene. The CDR3 DNA follows: TGTGCCAGCAACCCGAAGACAGGGCCCGGGGATACGCAGTATTTT. It encodes CASNPKTGPGDTQYF.

CDR3 nucleotides: TGTGCCAGCAGTTTTCGGGACAGGGGGAGCGAGCAGTACTTC. This encodes CASSFRDRGSEQYF. The J gene is TRBJ2-7, the V gene TRBV5-6; 11 nucleotides agree with TRBD1. Germline V gives CDR1 SGHDT, CDR2 YYEEEE. This CDR3 contains 14 residues. The V segment lost 5 bases and the J segment 6 bases; nucleotides outside the gene matches: 7.

The chain employs TRBV11-2 and TRBJ2-5; 9 nucleotides line up with TRBD1. Losses at the gene ends were 5 bases for V and 4 bases for J; bases not matched to a gene: 8. Germline V gives CDR1 SGHAT, CDR2 FQNNGV. The CDR3 length is 15 residues. The CDR3 is CASSPTGTGLETQYF. CDR3 sequence (DNA): TGTGCCAGCAGCCCGACCGGGACAGGGCTAGAGACCCAGTACTTC.

V is TRBV7-9 and J is TRBJ2-7; no reliable D call. This CDR3 contains 13 residues. Between the trimmed V and J ends, which lost 5 bases and 4 bases, there was a span of 12 bases. Per germline, CDR1 SEHNR and CDR2 FQNEAQ (reference sequence). In nucleotides, the CDR3 is TGTGCCAGCAGCCCGAATGCCTCATACGAGCAGTACTTC. Encoded protein: CASSPNASYEQYF. Full variable domain (remainder filled in from reference TRBV7-9 and TRBJ2-7): DTGVSQNPRHKITKRGQNVTFRCDPISEHNRLYWYRQTLGQGPEFLTYFQNEAQLEKSRLLSDRFSAERPKGSFSTLEIQRTEQGDSAMYLCASSPNASYEQYFGPGTRLTVT.

The chain combines TRBV19 with TRBJ1-5, with a weak D call TRBD1 (5 bases). Germline CDR1 reads LNHDA; CDR2 reads SQIVND (reference sequence). Trimming took 7 bases from V and 1 from J, leaving 8 bases between them. This CDR3 has 13 amino acids. CDR3 in amino acids: CASIPGSNQPQHF. For the CDR3, the DNA is TGTGCCAGTATCCCAGGGAGCAATCAGCCCCAGCATTTT.

This chain uses TRBV13 with TRBJ1-1; 10 positions agree with TRBD1. The CDR3 has 14 residues. Germline trimming cut 4 bases from V and 4 bases from J; bases unmatched to any gene: 3. Germline V gives CDR1 PRHDT, CDR2 FYEKMQ (reference sequence). The CDR3 bases are TGTGCCAGCAGCTCCCGGGACAGGGGCACTGAAGCTTTCTTT. Protein product: CASSSRDRGTEAFF.

The V gene is TRBV4-1, the J gene TRBJ2-1, with D unresolved. The CDR3 runs 14 residues. CDR1 and CDR2 (germline): MGHRA, YSYEKL. V was clipped by 1 base and J by 6 bases, with 10 bases between them. Here the CDR3 DNA reads TGCGCCAGCAGCCAAGTCGGTCGCGGCAATGAGCAGTTCTTC. Translated: CASSQVGRGNEQFF.

This clone was seen just once. The rearrangement links TRBV13 to TRBJ1-1; no reliable D call. V lost 5 bases and J lost 2, with 12 bases in between. This CDR3 is built from 14 residues. In germline, CDR1 is PRHDT, CDR2 FYEKMQ (reference sequence). The CDR3 bases are TGTGCCAGCAGCCACTCCACAGATAACACTGAAGCTTTCTTT. This translates into CASSHSTDNTEAFF.

There are a few counts of this clone. V gene TRBV7-9 combines with J gene TRBJ2-7, with D hard to call. Germline CDR1 and CDR2: SEHNR and FQNEAQ (reference sequence). This CDR3 has 14 amino acids. Trimming took off 3 bases at V and 0 bases at J, with 9 bases between the two ends. This chain's CDR3 is CASSFVGASYEQYF. CDR3 coding DNA: TGTGCCAGCAGCTTTGTGGGTGCCTCCTACGAGCAGTACTTC.